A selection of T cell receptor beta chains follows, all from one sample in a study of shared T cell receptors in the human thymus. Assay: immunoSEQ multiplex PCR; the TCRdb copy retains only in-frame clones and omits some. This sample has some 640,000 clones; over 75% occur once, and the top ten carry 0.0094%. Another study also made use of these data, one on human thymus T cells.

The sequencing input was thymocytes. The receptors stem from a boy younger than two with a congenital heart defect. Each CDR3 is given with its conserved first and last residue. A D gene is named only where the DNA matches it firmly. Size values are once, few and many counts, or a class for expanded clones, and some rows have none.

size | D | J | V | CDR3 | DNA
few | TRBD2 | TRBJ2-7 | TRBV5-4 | CASSSRERDSREQYF | TGTGCCAGCAGCTCCCGAGAGCGGGACTCGCGTGAGCAGTACTTC
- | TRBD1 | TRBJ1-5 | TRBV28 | CASSRRTGTSNQPQHF | TGTGCCAGCAGCCGACGGACAGGGACTAGCAATCAGCCCCAGCATTTT
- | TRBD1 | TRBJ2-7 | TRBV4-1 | CASSQPGQGDEQYF | TGCGCCAGCAGCCAACCGGGACAGGGGGACGAGCAGTACTTC
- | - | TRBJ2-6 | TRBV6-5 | CASSYSTSGANVLTF | TGTGCCAGCAGTTACTCAACTTCTGGGGCCAACGTCCTGACTTTC
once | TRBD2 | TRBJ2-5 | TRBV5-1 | CASSFSGRIRETQYF | TGCGCCAGCAGCTTTAGCGGGAGAATCCGGGAGACCCAGTACTTC
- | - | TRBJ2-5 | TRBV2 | CASSEALGGSETQYF | TGTGCCAGCAGTGAAGCGCTCGGGGGAAGTGAGACCCAGTACTTC
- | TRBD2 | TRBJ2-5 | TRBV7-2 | CASSLSGRGETQYF | TGTGCCAGCAGCTTGAGCGGGAGGGGGGAGACCCAGTACTTC
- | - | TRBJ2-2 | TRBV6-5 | CASSYDRYDFTGELFF | TGTGCCAGCAGCTACGACCGCTACGACTTCACCGGGGAGCTGTTTTTT
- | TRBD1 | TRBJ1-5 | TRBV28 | CASSRDREGNQPQHF | TGTGCCAGCAGTCGAGACAGGGAGGGCAATCAGCCCCAGCATTTT
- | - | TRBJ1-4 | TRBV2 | CASSDNKKLFF | TGTGCCAGCAGTGATAATAAAAAACTGTTTTTT
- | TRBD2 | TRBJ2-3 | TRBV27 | CASTFLRGGRFTDTQYF | TGTGCCAGCACCTTCCTCCGAGGCGGGAGATTCACAGATACGCAGTATTTT
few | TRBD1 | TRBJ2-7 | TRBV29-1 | CSIRGRYEQYF | TGCAGCATTAGGGGGCGGTACGAGCAGTACTTC
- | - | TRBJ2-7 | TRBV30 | CAWSRGGRNEQYF | TGTGCCTGGAGTAGGGGGGGGAGGAACGAGCAGTACTTC
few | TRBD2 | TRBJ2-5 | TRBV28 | CASSVVAGEGWETQYF | TGTGCCAGCAGTGTGGTAGCGGGAGAAGGGTGGGAGACCCAGTACTTC
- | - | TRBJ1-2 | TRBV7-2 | CASSLKDRTLGGYTF | TGTGCCAGCAGCCTGAAGGACAGAACCCTAGGAGGCTACACCTTC
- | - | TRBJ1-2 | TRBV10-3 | CAINEGAAGYTF | TGTGCCATCAATGAAGGGGCGGCGGGCTACACCTTC